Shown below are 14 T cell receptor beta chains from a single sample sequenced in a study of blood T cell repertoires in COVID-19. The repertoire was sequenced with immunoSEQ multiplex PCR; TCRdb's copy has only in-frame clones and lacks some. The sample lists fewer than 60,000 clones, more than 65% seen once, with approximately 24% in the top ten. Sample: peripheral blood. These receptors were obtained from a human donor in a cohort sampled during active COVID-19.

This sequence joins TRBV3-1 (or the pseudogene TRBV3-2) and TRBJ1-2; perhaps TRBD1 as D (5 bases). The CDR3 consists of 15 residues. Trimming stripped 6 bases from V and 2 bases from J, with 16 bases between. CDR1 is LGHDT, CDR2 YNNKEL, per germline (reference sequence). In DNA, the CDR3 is TGTGCCAGCAGTCGACTCGGGGGTCTAAACTATGGCTACACCTTC. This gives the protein CASSRLGGLNYGYTF.

The CDR3 DNA is TGTGCCAGCAGCCAAGACTTCGGGAATCAGCCCCAGCATTTT. Translation: CASSQDFGNQPQHF. This chain links TRBV3-1 (or the pseudogene TRBV3-2) with TRBJ1-5, with D unclear. This CDR3 is built from 14 residues. Germline-derived CDR1 and CDR2 are LGHDT and YNNKEL (reference sequence). The V end was cut by 0 bases, the J end by 4 bases, with 7 bases between.

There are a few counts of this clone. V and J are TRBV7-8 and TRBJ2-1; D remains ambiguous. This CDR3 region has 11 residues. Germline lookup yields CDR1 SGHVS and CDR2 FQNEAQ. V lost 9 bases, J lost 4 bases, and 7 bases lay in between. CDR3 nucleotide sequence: TGTGCCAGTGCGCTGTACAATGAGCAGTTCTTC. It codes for CASALYNEQFF.

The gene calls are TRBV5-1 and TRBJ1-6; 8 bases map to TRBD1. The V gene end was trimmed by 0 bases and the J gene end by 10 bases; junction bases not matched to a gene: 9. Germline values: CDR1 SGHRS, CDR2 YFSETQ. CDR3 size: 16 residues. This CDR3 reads CASSLDGDRGGSPLHF. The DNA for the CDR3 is TGCGCCAGCAGCTTGGACGGTGACAGGGGAGGGTCACCCCTCCACTTT.

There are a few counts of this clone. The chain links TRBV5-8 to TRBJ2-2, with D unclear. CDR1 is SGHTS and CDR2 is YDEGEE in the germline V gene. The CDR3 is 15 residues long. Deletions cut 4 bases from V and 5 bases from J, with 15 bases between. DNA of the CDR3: TGTGCCAGCAGCCACGGGTCATGGATAACCGGGGAGCTGTTTTTT. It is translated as CASSHGSWITGELFF.

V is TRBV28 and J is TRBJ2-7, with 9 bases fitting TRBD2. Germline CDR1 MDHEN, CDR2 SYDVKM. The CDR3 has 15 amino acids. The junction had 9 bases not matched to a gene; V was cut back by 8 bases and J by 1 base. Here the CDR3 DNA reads TGTGCCAGCTGTAGCGGGAGTCTTGGGTCCTACGAGCAGTACTTC. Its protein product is CASCSGSLGSYEQYF.

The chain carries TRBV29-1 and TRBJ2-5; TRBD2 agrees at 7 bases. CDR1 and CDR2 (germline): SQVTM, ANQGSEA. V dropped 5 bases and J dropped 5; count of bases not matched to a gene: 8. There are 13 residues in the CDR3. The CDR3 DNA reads TGCAGCGTTCTCGGGGCGGGAGTGGAGACCCAGTACTTC. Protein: CSVLGAGVETQYF.

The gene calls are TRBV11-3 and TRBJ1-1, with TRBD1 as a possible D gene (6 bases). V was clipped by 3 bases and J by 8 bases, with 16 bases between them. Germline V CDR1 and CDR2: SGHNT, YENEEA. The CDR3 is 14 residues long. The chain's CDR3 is CASSLHSGGAEAFF. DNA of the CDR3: TGTGCCAGCAGCTTGCACTCGGGGGGCGCCGAAGCTTTCTTT.

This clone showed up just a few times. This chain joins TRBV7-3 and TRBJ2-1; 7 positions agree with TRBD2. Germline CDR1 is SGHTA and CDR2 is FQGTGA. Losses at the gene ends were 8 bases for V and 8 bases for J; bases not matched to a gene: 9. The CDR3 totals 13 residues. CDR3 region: CASPSGGSDEQFF. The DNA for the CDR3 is TGTGCCAGCCCCTCTGGCGGGAGCGATGAGCAGTTCTTC.

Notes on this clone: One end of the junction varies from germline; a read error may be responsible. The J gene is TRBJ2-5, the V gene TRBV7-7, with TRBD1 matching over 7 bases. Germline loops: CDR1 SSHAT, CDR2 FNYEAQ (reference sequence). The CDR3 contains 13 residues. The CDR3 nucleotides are TGTGCTAGCAGTCCCGGGAAGGGGGCGGACCAGTACTTC. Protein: CASSPGKGADQYF.

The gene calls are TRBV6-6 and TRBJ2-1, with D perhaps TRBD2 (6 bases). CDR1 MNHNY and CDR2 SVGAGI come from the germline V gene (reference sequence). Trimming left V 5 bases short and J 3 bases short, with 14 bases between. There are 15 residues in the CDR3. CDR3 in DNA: TGTGCCAGCAGTCCCGTAGCGGCCTTCTACAATGAGCAGTTCTTC. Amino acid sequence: CASSPVAAFYNEQFF.

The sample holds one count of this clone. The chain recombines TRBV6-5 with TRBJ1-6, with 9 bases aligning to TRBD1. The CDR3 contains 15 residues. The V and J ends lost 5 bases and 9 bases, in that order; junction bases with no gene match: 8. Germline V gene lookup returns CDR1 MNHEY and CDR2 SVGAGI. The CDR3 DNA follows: TGTGCCAGCAGTCTCGGGGGACAGGGAGGTTCACCCCTCCACTTT. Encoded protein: CASSLGGQGGSPLHF.

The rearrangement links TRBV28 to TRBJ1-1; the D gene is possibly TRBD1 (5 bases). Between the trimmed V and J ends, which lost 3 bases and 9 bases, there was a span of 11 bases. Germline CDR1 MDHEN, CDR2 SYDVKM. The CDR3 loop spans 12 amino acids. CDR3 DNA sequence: TGTGCCAGCAGTTTCCAGGGACTTAAAGCTTTCTTT. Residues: CASSFQGLKAFF.

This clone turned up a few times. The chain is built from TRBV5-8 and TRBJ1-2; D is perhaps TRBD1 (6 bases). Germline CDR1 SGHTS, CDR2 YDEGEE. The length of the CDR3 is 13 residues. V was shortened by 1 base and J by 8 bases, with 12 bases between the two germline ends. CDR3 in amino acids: CASSLNRDVGYTF. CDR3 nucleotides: TGTGCCAGCAGCTTGAACAGGGACGTGGGCTACACCTTC.